This TCR beta chain was recorded in a study of blood T cells in healthy people across ages. With a J-beta primer mix and a sample-barcoded 5' primer, a second PCR ran roughly 7 to 11 cycles. TCRdb used MiXCR to reprocess the 5' RACE reads, holding one entry per CDR3 protein. The profile shows around 500,000 distinct CDR3 sequences, under 55% of them singletons. Unmatched junction bases numbered 17, after V lost 8 bases and J lost 3 bases. Germline-derived CDR1 and CDR2 are MNHNY and SVGAGI (reference sequence). This CDR3 is 17 amino acids long. This clonotype has a count of ten or more. This chain connects TRBV6-6 to TRBJ2-7, with 9 positions matching TRBD2. The sample taken for sequencing was blood. The sequence was obtained from a man older than 75 in good health. This CDR3 reads CASQNGAGGPGLYEQYF. Here the CDR3 DNA reads TGTGCCAGCCAAAACGGGGCGGGAGGGCCCGGTCTCTACGAGCAGTACTTC.